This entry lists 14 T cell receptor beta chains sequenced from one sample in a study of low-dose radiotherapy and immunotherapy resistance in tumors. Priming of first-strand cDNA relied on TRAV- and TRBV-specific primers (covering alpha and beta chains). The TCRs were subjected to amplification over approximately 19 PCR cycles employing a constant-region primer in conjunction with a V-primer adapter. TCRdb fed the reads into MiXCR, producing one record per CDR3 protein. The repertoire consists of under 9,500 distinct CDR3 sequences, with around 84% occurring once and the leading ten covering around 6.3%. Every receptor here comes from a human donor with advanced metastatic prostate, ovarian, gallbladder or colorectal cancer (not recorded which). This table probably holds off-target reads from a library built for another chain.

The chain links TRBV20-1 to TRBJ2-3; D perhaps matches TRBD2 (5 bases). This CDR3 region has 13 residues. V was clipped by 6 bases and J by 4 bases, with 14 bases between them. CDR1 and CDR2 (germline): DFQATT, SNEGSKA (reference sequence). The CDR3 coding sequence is TGCAGTGCCATCGGACTGTTCGCAGATACGCAGTATTTT. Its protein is CSAIGLFADTQYF.

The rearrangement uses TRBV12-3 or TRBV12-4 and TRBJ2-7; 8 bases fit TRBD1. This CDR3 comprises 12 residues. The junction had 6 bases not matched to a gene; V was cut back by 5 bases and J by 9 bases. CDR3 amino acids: CASSGDRGGQYF. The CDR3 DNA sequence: TGTGCCAGCAGTGGTGACAGGGGCGGGCAGTACTTC.

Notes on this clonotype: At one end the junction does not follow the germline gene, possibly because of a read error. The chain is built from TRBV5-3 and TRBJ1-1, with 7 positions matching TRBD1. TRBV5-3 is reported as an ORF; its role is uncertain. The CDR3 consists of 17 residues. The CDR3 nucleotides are TGTGCCAGCAGCTTAGGACAGGCGGGTTGGTCGGACACTGAAGCTTTCTTT. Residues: CASSLGQAGWSDTEAFF.

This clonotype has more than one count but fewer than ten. CDR3 amino acids: CASSLLGSSYNEQFF. In DNA, the CDR3 is TGCGCCAGCAGCTTGCTGGGAAGCTCCTACAATGAGCAGTTCTTC. The V call is TRBV5-1, the J call TRBJ2-1; D call uncertain. Germline CDR1 and CDR2: SGHRS and YFSETQ. The CDR3 runs 15 residues. Deletions cut 1 base from V and 0 bases from J, with 8 bases between.

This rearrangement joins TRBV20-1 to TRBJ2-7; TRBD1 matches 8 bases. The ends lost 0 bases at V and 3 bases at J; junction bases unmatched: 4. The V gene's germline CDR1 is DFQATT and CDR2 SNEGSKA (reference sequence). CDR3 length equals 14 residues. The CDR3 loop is CSARETGVDYEQYF. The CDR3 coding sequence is TGCAGTGCTAGAGAGACAGGGGTCGACTACGAGCAGTACTTC.

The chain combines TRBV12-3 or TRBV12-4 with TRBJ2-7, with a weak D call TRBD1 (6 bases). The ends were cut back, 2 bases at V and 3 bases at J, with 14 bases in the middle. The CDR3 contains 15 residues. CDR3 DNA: TGTGCCAGCAGTTTATTTGGCAGGGGAAACTACGAGCAGTACTTC. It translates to CASSLFGRGNYEQYF.

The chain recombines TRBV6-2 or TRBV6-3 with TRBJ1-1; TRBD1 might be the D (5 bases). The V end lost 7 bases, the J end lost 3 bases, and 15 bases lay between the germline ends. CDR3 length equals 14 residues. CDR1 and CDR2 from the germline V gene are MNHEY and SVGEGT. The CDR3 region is CASIPLQGDTEAFF. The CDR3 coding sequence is TGTGCCAGCATACCACTCCAGGGCGACACTGAAGCTTTCTTT.

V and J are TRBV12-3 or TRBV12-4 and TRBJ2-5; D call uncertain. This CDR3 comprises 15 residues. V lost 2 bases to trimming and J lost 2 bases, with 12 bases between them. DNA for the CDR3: TGTGCCAGCAGTTTAACGGGTGGTGTTCAAGAGACCCAGTACTTC. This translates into CASSLTGGVQETQYF.

DNA for the CDR3: TGCGCCAGCAGCCAAGATGTCATGGATACGCAGTATTTT. Protein: CASSQDVMDTQYF. The J gene is TRBJ2-3, the V gene TRBV4-1; D uncertain. V was trimmed by 0 bases and J by 6 bases, leaving 7 bases between them. Germline V CDR1 and CDR2: MGHRA, YSYEKL. CDR3 length: 13 residues.

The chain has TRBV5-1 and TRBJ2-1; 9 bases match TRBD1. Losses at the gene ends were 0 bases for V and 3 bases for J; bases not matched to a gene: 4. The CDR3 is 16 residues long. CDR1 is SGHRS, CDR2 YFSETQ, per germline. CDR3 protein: CASSLAGTGRYNEQFF. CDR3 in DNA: TGCGCCAGCAGCTTGGCAGGGACAGGGCGCTACAATGAGCAGTTCTTC.

CDR3 DNA sequence: TGTGCCAGCTCAGAGACAGGGAACACTGAAGCTTTCTTT. Amino acids: CASSETGNTEAFF. The rearrangement links TRBV18 to TRBJ1-1, with D maybe TRBD1 (6 bases). Germline lookup yields CDR1 KGHSH and CDR2 LQKENI. This CDR3 is built from 13 residues. V was clipped by 5 bases and J by 1 base, with 8 bases between them.

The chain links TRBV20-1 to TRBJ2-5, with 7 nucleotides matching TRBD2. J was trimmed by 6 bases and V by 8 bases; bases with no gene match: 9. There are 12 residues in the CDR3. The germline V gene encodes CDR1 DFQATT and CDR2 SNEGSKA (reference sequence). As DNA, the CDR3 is TGCAGTCTTACTAGCGAGGGGCAGACCCAGTACTTC. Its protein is CSLTSEGQTQYF.

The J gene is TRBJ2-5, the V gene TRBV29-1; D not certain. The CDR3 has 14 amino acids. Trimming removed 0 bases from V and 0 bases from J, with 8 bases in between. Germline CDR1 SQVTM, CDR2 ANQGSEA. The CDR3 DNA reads TGCAGCGTTGAAGATCGGGCGTACCAAGAGACCCAGTACTTC. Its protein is CSVEDRAYQETQYF.

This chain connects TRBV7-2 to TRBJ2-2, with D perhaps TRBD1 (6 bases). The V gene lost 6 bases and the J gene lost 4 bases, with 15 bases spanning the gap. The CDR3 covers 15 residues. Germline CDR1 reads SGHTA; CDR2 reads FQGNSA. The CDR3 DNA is TGTGCCAGCAGGGGTAGGGACACCCTCACCGGGGAGCTGTTTTTT. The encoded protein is CASRGRDTLTGELFF.